The TCR beta chain under discussion was sequenced for a study of T cells in Graves' hyperthyroidism and ophthalmopathy. Study-wide context: Peripheral blood was obtained at initial diagnosis, preceding any treatment.

Germline values: CDR1 MDHEN, CDR2 SYDVKM. J lost 2 bases, V lost 8 bases, and 9 bases had no gene match. The CDR3 runs 16 residues. This clonotype occurred many times. The PBMCs were sourced from fresh peripheral blood (around 10 ml). Amplified regions were TCR beta CDR3 sequences from RNA transcripts. In the first-round RT-PCR of the TCR CDR3, the HTBI primer set was used. TCRdb re-analysed the multiplex PCR reads in MiXCR, keeping a single row per CDR3 protein. The profile covers a few hundred thousand distinct CDR3 sequences, with around 16% appearing a single time and about a quarter taken by the ten largest.

Sequencing input: blood. The receptor's source is a young woman with Graves' hyperthyroidism that later progressed to Graves' ophthalmopathy. The chain employs TRBV28 and TRBJ2-6, with TRBD1 identical over 7 bases. CDR3 DNA: TGTGCCAGCCGAAACATGACAGGGACTGGGGCCAACGTCCTGACTTTC. Translating it yields CASRNMTGTGANVLTF.